The entry below gives a single TCR beta chain sequence along with its context. No antigen is known for it. The input lacks base qualities; no much larger clone sits a single base away. Libraries were made using the immunoSEQ multiplex PCR assay. TCRdb retrieved this table from immuneACCESS and kept in-frame rearrangements only. Not all clones are present; in checked studies, unresolved V genes account for under half, and no reason is known for the remainder. For this sample the table gives approximately 100,000 clones, of which roughly 90% were detected only once. The ten largest clones represent roughly 3.5% of the sample. This record comes from a study of T cell changes during pregnancy in multiple sclerosis (dated by TCRdb to about 2019). Turning to the overall study: The study examined how the T cell repertoire changed over the course of pregnancy in women with multiple sclerosis.

The CDR3 covers 14 residues, taking in both the cysteine and the phenylalanine. Left in the record is the CDR3 DNA by itself, 42 bases read in frame from the first base. As encoded in the germline V gene, CDR1 is SGDLS while CDR2 is YYNGEE. Trimming removed 2 bases from V and 5 bases from J; the gene matches leave 4 bases unexplained. The sequencing used peripheral blood, collected after pregnancy. The chain was built from TRBV9 and TRBJ2-1; 7 nucleotides in the junction match TRBD1. This clonotype was obtained from a female donor with multiple sclerosis, enrolled in a pregnancy study. CDR3 region: CASSVEGAHNEQFF. The base sequence is TGTGCCAGCAGCGTCGAGGGGGCCCACAATGAGCAGTTCTTC.